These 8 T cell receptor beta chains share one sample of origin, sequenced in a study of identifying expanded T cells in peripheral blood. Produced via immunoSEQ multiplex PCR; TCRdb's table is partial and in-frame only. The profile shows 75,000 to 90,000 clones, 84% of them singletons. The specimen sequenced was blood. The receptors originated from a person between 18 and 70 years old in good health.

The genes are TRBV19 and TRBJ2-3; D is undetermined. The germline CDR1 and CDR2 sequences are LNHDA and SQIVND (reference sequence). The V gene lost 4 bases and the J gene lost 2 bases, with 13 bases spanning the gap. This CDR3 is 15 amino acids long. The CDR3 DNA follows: TGTGCCAGTAGTACCCTCCGGACCATCACAGATACGCAGTATTTT. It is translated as CASSTLRTITDTQYF.

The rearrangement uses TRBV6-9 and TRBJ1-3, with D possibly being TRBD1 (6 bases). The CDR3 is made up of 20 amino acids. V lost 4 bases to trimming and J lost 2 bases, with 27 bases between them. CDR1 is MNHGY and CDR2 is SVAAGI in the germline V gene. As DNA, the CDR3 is TGTGCCAGCAGTTTTTCCCCCACGCCCGACGGGGGCGATACTGGAAACACCATATATTTT. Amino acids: CASSFSPTPDGGDTGNTIYF.

The CDR3 region is CASSVLLAGSYEQYF. The CDR3 DNA reads as TGTGCCAGCAGTGTCCTACTAGCGGGGTCCTACGAGCAGTACTTC. V and J are TRBV28 and TRBJ2-7; TRBD2 agrees at 10 bases. CDR3 size: 15 residues. Germline assignment: CDR1 MDHEN and CDR2 SYDVKM. J was trimmed by 1 base and V by 5 bases; bases with no gene match: 5. The full variable domain, its missing parts supplied by reference TRBV28 and TRBJ2-7, is DVKVTQSSRYLVKRTGEKVFLECVQDMDHENMFWYRQDPGLGLRLIYFSYDVKMKEKGDIPEGYSVSREKKERFSLILESASTNQTSMYLCASSVLLAGSYEQYFGPGTRLTVT.

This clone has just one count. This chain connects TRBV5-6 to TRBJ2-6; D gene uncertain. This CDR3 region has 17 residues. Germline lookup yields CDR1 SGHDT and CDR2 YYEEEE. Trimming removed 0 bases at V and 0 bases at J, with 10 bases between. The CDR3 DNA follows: TGTGCCAGCAGCTTGGAAGTAGTGGGCTCTGGGGCCAACGTCCTGACTTTC. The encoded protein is CASSLEVVGSGANVLTF.

CDR3 sequence (DNA): TGTGCCAGCAGTTTGAGCAAACGCGGGGCTACCGAGCAGTACTTC. Encoded protein: CASSLSKRGATEQYF. The J gene is TRBJ2-7, the V gene TRBV28; D may be TRBD2 (6 bases). Germline assignment: CDR1 MDHEN and CDR2 SYDVKM. The length of the CDR3 is 15 residues. V was pared by 3 bases and J by 6 bases, with 18 bases between.

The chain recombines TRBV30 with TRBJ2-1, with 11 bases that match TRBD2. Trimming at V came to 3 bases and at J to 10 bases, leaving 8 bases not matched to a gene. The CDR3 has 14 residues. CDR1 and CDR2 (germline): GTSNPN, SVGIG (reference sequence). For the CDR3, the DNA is TGTGCCTGGAGCGAACTAGCGGGAGTAGGCGAGCAGTTCTTC. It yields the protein CAWSELAGVGEQFF.

CDR3 sequence: CASSRYTGVGEQYF. For the CDR3, the DNA is TGTGCCAGCAGTCGATATACAGGGGTAGGAGAGCAGTACTTC. This chain links TRBV28 with TRBJ2-7, with TRBD1 identical over 7 bases. CDR1 is MDHEN and CDR2 is SYDVKM in the germline V gene. This CDR3 spans 14 amino acids. V was pared by 5 bases and J by 7 bases, with 11 bases of the junction left unmatched.

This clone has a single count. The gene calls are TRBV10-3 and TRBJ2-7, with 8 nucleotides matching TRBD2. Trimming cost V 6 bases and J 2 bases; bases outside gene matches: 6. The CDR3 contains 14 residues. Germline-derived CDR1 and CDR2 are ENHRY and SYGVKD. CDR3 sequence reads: CAIRDSGAPYEQYF. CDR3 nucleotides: TGTGCCATCAGAGATAGCGGGGCCCCCTACGAGCAGTACTTC.